This entry lists 25 T cell receptor beta chains sequenced from one sample in a study of T cells expressing NK-cell markers. TCRdb reanalyzed the 5' RACE reads, giving one entry per CDR3 protein sequence and no DNA. This sample's table has 200,000 to 300,000 distinct CDR3 sequences. Sequencing input: blood T cells: a sorted CD56 or NKG2C T cell subset, CD4+ or CD8+ T cells, or bulk PBMC T cells (not recorded which). The receptor source for this set is a man between 18 and 35 years old in good health.

The chain employs TRBV18 and TRBJ2-7; with no DNA, the TCRdb D assignment of TRBD1 cannot be verified. Germline V gene data show CDR1 as KGHSH and CDR2 as LQKENI. The CDR3 contains 16 residues. This chain's CDR3 is CASSPPSTEGYYEQYF.

The V call is TRBV28, the J call TRBJ2-1; TCRdb names TRBD2, which stays unverified in the absence of DNA. Per the germline V gene, CDR1 is MDHEN and CDR2 is SYDVKM. This CDR3 has 17 residues. The CDR3: CASNTLPLADERNEQFF.

This chain's CDR3 is CSARNDRSNTDTQYF. This chain links TRBV20-1 with TRBJ2-3; no DNA is available, so the TRBD1 call from TCRdb remains unchecked. Germline V gene sequence: CDR1 DFQATT, CDR2 SNEGSKA (reference sequence). This CDR3 is 15 amino acids long.

This sequence joins TRBV4-1 and TRBJ1-3. The CDR3 extends over 17 amino acids. Germline values: CDR1 MGHRA, CDR2 YSYEKL. The CDR3 here is CASSQDGGGISGNTIYF.

This rearrangement joins TRBV4-2 to TRBJ2-3. The CDR3 runs 13 residues. The germline V gene encodes CDR1 LGHNA and CDR2 YNFKEQ. Here the CDR3 reads CASSQGIADTQYF.

The chain couples TRBV6-6 to TRBJ2-7. There are 13 residues in the CDR3. The germline CDR1 and CDR2 sequences are MNHNY and SVGAGI (reference sequence). The CDR3 sequence is CASMGGSSYEQYF.

This chain connects TRBV6-4 to TRBJ2-1; checking the TCRdb D call of TRBD2 is not possible without DNA. The CDR3 covers 15 residues. In germline, CDR1 is MRHNA, CDR2 SNTAGT. CDR3 loop: CASSVLAGAYNEQFF.

The chain has TRBV6-2 or TRBV6-3 and TRBJ2-5; no DNA is available, so the TRBD1 call from TCRdb remains unchecked. The CDR3 consists of 14 residues. Germline V gene data show CDR1 as MNHEY and CDR2 as SVGEGT. CDR3 amino acids: CASKAGGSPETQYF.

The rearrangement links TRBV11-2 to TRBJ2-3; TCRdb's D gene call, TRBD2, goes unchecked for lack of DNA. The CDR3 runs 16 residues. Germline lookup yields CDR1 SGHAT and CDR2 FQNNGV. The CDR3 is CASSSPRALAPDTQYF.

The chain links TRBV4-2 to TRBJ1-2. The CDR3 runs to 16 residues. Per germline, CDR1 LGHNA and CDR2 YNFKEQ. The CDR3 sequence: CASSQRTAASNYGYTF.

The genes are TRBV29-1 and TRBJ2-3; the TRBD2 assignment by TCRdb is unverifiable without DNA. The CDR3 spans 15 residues. The germline gives CDR1 SQVTM, CDR2 ANQGSEA. The CDR3 is CSLSVTSGTTDTQYF.

The CDR3 here is CASSWSPGQGDKMQFF. The chain is built from TRBV5-1 and TRBJ2-1; TCRdb's D call of TRBD1 is untestable without DNA. CDR1 and CDR2 (germline): SGHRS, YFSETQ. There are 16 residues in the CDR3.

The gene calls are TRBV7-2 and TRBJ2-5. Germline V gene lookup returns CDR1 SGHTA and CDR2 FQGNSA. The CDR3 is 14 residues long. Here the CDR3 reads CASTMNWIQETQYF.

The J gene is TRBJ2-1, the V gene TRBV12-3 or TRBV12-4. The CDR3 extends over 13 amino acids. Here the CDR3 reads CASSTGKYNEQFF.

Here the CDR3 reads CASSPTGREYNEQFF. The V call is TRBV7-9, the J call TRBJ2-1. This CDR3 has 15 residues. The germline V gene encodes CDR1 SEHNR and CDR2 FQNEAQ (reference sequence).

The chain has TRBV7-9 and TRBJ2-1; the D call from TCRdb, TRBD2, cannot be confirmed without DNA. CDR1 is SEHNR and CDR2 is FQNEAQ in the germline V gene (reference sequence). CDR3 length: 17 residues. CDR3 protein: CASSSPRGTSGRAMQFF.

CDR3: CASSSLADEQFF. The genes are TRBV5-1 and TRBJ2-1; TCRdb outputs TRBD2, but without DNA this stays unchecked. The CDR3 length is 12 residues. The germline gives CDR1 SGHRS, CDR2 YFSETQ.

The gene calls are TRBV24-1 and TRBJ2-3; TCRdb names TRBD2, which stays unverified in the absence of DNA. Germline CDR1 and CDR2: KGHDR and SFDVKD. The CDR3 spans 15 residues. This CDR3 is CATSDLAGGADTQYF.

The chain uses TRBV18 and TRBJ2-4; the TRBD1 assignment by TCRdb is unverifiable without DNA. This CDR3 spans 18 amino acids. CDR1 is KGHSH and CDR2 is LQKENI in the germline V gene. The CDR3 protein is CASSPPNQAGGLQNIQYF.

J is TRBJ2-5 and V is TRBV24-1. The length of the CDR3 is 15 residues. The V gene's germline CDR1 is KGHDR and CDR2 SFDVKD. CDR3 protein: CATSDLPDREETQYF.

The V gene is TRBV10-3, the J gene TRBJ2-1; checking the TCRdb D call of TRBD1 is not possible without DNA. Germline V lookup: CDR1 ENHRY, CDR2 SYGVKD. This CDR3 comprises 18 residues. The CDR3 region is CAISESTRGGVSYNEQFF.

The chain is built from TRBV27 and TRBJ2-5; TCRdb gives TRBD1 as the D gene, but with no DNA this cannot be confirmed. The germline V gene has CDR1 MNHEY and CDR2 SMNVEV (reference sequence). The CDR3 consists of 16 residues. The CDR3 reads CASSFDRAQPLETQYF.

This chain links TRBV29-1 with TRBJ1-3; TCRdb gives TRBD1 as the D gene, but with no DNA this cannot be confirmed. Germline V gene data show CDR1 as SQVTM and CDR2 as ANQGSEA. The CDR3 spans 13 residues. CDR3 protein: CSARGHDWDTIYF.

The V call is TRBV3-1, the J call TRBJ2-2. CDR3 length equals 15 residues. CDR1 and CDR2 from the germline V gene are LGHDT and YNNKEL (reference sequence). CDR3 protein: CASSQDETNTGELFF.

This chain links TRBV12-3 or TRBV12-4 with TRBJ2-3; TCRdb gives TRBD2 as the D gene, but with no DNA this cannot be confirmed. The CDR3 covers 15 residues. The CDR3 is CASSFGGHSTDTQYF.